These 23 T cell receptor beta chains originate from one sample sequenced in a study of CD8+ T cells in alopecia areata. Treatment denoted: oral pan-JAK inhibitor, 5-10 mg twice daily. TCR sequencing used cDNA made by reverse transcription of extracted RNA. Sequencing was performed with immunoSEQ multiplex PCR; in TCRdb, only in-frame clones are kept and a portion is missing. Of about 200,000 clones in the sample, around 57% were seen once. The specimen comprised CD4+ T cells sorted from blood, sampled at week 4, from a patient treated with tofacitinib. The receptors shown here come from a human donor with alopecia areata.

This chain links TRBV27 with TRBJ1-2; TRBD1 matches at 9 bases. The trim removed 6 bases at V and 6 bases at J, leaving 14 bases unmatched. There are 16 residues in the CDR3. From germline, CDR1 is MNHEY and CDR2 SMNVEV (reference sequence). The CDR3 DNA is TGTGCCAGCAGCAGGTCCCAGAACAGGGGGCCGCATGGCTACACCTTC. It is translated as CASSRSQNRGPHGYTF.

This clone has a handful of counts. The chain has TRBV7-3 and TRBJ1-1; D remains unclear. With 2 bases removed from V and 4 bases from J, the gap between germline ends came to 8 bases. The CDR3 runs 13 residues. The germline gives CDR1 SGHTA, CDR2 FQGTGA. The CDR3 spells CASSLRWGTEAFF. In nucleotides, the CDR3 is TGTGCCAGCAGCTTACGCTGGGGCACTGAAGCTTTCTTT.

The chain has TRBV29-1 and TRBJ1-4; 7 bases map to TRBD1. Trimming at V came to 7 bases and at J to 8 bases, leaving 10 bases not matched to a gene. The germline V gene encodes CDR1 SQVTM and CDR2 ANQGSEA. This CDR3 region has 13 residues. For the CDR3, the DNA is TGCAGCGCACGGACAGGCGGGGAGGAAAAACTGTTTTTT. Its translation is CSARTGGEEKLFF. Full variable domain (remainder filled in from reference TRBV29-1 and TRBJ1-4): SAVISQKPSRDICQRGTSLTIQCQVDSQVTMMFWYRQQPGQSLTLIATANQGSEATYESGFVIDKFPISRPNLTFSTLTVSNMSPEDSSIYLCSARTGGEEKLFFGSGTQLSVL.

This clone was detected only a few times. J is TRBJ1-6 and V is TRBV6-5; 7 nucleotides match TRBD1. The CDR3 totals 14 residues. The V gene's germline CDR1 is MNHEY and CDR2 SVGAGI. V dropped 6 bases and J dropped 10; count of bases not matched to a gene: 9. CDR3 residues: CASSQTGLGSPLHF. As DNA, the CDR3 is TGTGCCAGCAGCCAGACAGGGTTGGGATCACCCCTCCACTTT.

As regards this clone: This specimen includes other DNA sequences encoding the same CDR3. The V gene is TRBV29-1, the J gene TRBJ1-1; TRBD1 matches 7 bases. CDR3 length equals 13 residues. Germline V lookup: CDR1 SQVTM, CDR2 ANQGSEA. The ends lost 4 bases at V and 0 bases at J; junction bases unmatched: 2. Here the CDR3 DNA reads TGCAGCGTTGGGGGACAGCTGAACACTGAAGCTTTCTTT. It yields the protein CSVGGQLNTEAFF.

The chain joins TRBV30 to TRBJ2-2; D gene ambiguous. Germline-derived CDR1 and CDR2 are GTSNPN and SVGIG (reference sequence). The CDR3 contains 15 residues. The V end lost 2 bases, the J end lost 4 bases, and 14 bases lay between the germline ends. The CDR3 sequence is CAWSPTWASTGELFF. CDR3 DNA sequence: TGTGCCTGGAGTCCTACCTGGGCCAGCACCGGGGAGCTGTTTTTT.

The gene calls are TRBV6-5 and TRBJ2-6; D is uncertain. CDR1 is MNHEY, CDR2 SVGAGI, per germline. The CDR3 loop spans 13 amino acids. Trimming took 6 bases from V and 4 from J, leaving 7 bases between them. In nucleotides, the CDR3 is TGTGCCAGCAGGTGGACCGGGGCCAACGTCCTGACTTTC. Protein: CASRWTGANVLTF.

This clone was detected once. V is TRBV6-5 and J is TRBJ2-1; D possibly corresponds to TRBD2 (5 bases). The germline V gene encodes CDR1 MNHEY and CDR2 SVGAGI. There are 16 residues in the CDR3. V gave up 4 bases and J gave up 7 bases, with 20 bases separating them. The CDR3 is CASSFTGVTSTNEQFF. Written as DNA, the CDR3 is TGTGCCAGCAGTTTTACCGGAGTCACTAGTACAAATGAGCAGTTCTTC.

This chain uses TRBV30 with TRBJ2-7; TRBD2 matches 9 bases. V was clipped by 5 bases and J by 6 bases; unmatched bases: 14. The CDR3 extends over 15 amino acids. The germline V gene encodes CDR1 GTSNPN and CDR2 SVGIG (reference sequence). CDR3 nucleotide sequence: TGTGCCTGGGATAACTCGGGACTAGCACGCGGCGAGCAGTACTTC. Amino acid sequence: CAWDNSGLARGEQYF.

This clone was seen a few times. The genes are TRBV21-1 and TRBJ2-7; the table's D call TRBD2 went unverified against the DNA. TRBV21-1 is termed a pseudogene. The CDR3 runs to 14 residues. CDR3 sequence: CASSKGVAAYEQYF. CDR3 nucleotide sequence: TGTGCCAGCAGCAAAGGAGTAGCGGCCTACGAGCAGTACTTC.

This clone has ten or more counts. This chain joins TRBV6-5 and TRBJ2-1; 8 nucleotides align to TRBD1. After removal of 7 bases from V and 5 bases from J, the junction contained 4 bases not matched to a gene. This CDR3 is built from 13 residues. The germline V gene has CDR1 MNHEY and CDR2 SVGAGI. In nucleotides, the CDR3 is TGTGCCAGCACCACGACAGGGGACAATGAGCAGTTCTTC. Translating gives CASTTTGDNEQFF.

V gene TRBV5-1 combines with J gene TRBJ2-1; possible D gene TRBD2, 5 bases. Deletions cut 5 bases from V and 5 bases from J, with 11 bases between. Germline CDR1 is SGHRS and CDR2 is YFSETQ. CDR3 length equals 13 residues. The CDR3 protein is CASSIGVNNEQFF. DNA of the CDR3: TGCGCCAGCAGTATCGGGGTGAACAATGAGCAGTTCTTC. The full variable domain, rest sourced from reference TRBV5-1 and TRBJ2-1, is KAGVTQTPRYLIKTRGQQVTLSCSPISGHRSVSWYQQTPGQGLQFLFEYFSETQRNKGNFPGRFSGRQFSNSRSEMNVSTLELGDSALYLCASSIGVNNEQFFGPGTRLTVL.

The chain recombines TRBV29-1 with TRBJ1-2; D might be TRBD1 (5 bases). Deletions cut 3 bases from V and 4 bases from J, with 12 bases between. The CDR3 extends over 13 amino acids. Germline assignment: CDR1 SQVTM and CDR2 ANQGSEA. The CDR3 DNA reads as TGCAGCGTTGATCGGCCGGGGGGCTATGGCTACACCTTC. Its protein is CSVDRPGGYGYTF.

Written as DNA, the CDR3 is TGCAGCGTTGAAATGGTTAACTATGGCTACACCTTC. As protein: CSVEMVNYGYTF. The chain carries TRBV29-1 and TRBJ1-2; D gene unclear. Trimming left V 2 bases short and J 1 base short, with 5 bases between. The CDR3 is 12 residues long. Germline CDR1 and CDR2: SQVTM and ANQGSEA. Combining the CDR3 with reference TRBV29-1 and TRBJ1-2 gives the whole variable domain SAVISQKPSRDICQRGTSLTIQCQVDSQVTMMFWYRQQPGQSLTLIATANQGSEATYESGFVIDKFPISRPNLTFSTLTVSNMSPEDSSIYLCSVEMVNYGYTFGSGTRLTVV.

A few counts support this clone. The CDR3 DNA reads TGCGCCAGCAGCCTAGACTTCAGGGGCGCGGATGGCTACACCTTC. Its translation is CASSLDFRGADGYTF. The V and J genes are TRBV5-1 and TRBJ1-2; TRBD1 is a possible D gene (6 bases). The CDR3 is 15 residues long. Germline V gene lookup returns CDR1 SGHRS and CDR2 YFSETQ. Trimming pared 4 bases from V and 6 bases from J, leaving 19 bases between.

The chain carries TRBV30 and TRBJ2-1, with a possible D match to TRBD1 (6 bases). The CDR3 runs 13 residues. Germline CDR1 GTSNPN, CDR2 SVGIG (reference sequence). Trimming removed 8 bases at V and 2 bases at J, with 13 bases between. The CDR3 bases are TGTGCCGGGACAACCTATGCCTACAATGAGCAGTTCTTC. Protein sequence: CAGTTYAYNEQFF.

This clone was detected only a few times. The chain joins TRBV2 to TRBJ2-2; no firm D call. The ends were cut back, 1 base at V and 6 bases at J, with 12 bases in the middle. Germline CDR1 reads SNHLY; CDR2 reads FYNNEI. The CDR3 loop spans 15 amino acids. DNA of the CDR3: TGTGCCAGCAGTGAAGGGGTGGTGGGGTCCGGGGAGCTGTTTTTT. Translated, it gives CASSEGVVGSGELFF.

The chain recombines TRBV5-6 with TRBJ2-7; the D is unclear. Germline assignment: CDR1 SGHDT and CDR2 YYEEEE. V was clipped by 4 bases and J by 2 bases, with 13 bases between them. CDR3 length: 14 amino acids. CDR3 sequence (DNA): TGTGCCAGCAGCGCGTCCCAAACGGCCTACGAGCAGTACTTC. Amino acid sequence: CASSASQTAYEQYF.

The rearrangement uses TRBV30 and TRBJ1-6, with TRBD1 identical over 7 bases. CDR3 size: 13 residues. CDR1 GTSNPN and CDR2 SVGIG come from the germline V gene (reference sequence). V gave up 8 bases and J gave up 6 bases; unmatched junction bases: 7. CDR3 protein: CAGNRDSNSPLHF. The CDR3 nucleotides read TGTGCCGGAAACCGGGACAGTAATTCACCCCTCCACTTT.

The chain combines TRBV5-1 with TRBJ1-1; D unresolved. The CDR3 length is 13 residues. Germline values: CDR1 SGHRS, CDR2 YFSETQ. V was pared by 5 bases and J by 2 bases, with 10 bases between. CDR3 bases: TGCGCCAGCAGGGTCGAGGGCAACACTGAAGCTTTCTTT. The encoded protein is CASRVEGNTEAFF.

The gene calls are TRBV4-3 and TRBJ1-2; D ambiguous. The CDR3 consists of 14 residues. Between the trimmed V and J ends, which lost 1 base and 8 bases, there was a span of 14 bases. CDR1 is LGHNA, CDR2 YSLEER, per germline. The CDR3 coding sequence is TGCGCCAGCAGCCAAGCAATTGGGGAGGGCGGCTACACCTTC. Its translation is CASSQAIGEGGYTF.

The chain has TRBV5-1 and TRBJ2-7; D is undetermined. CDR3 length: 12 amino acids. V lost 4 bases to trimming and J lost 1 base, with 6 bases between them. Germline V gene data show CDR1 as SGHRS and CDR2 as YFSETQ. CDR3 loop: CASSGVSYEQYF. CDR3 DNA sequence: TGCGCCAGCAGCGGAGTTTCCTACGAGCAGTACTTC. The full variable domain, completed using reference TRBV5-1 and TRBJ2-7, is KAGVTQTPRYLIKTRGQQVTLSCSPISGHRSVSWYQQTPGQGLQFLFEYFSETQRNKGNFPGRFSGRQFSNSRSEMNVSTLELGDSALYLCASSGVSYEQYFGPGTRLTVT.

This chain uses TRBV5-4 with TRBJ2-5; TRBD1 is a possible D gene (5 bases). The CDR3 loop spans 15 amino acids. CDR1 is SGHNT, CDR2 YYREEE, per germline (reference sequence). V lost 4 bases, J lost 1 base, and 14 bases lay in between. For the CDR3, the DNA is TGTGCCAGCAGCATGTACGACAGCCCCCAAGAGACCCAGTACTTC. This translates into CASSMYDSPQETQYF.